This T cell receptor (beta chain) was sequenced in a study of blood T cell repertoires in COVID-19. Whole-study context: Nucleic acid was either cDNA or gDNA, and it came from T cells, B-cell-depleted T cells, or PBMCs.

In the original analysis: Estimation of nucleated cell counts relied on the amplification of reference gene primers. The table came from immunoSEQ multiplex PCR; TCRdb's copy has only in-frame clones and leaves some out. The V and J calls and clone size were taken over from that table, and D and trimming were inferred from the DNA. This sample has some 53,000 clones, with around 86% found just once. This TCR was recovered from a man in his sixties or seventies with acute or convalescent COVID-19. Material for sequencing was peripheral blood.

The chain's CDR3 is CASTTALTSGANVLTF. CDR3 coding DNA: TGTGCCAGCACGACAGCCCTAACCTCTGGGGCCAACGTCCTGACTTTC. The rearrangement links TRBV28 to TRBJ2-6, with D maybe TRBD1 (5 bases). This CDR3 is built from 16 residues. Germline values: CDR1 MDHEN, CDR2 SYDVKM. Trimming removed 7 bases at V and 0 bases at J, with 13 bases between.